Only a few counts were recorded for the clone carrying this T cell receptor beta chain. Its matching antigen is unknown. One entry per CDR3 protein results from TCRdb running MiXCR on the RT-PCR reads. The sample holds some 640,000 distinct CDR3 sequences, approximately 15% seen once. The data stem from a study of response to subunit inactivated influenza vaccine. Findings and limits, study-wide: That few new T cells are recruited by each seasonal influenza vaccination was the authors' suggestion.

This clonotype originated in a man aged 45-65 years who received an inactivated influenza vaccine. The material was PBMCs from blood, obtained 14 days before vaccination.

The CDR3 region has the DNA TGTGCCAGCAACCGCCAGCGGGGCTACAATGAGCAGTTCTTC. As protein: CASNRQRGYNEQFF. V is TRBV27 and J is TRBJ2-1, with 7 bases lining up with TRBD2. The germline CDR1 and CDR2 sequences are MNHEY and SMNVEV (reference sequence). This CDR3 region has 14 residues. V lost 7 bases and J lost 3; bases outside the gene matches: 6.